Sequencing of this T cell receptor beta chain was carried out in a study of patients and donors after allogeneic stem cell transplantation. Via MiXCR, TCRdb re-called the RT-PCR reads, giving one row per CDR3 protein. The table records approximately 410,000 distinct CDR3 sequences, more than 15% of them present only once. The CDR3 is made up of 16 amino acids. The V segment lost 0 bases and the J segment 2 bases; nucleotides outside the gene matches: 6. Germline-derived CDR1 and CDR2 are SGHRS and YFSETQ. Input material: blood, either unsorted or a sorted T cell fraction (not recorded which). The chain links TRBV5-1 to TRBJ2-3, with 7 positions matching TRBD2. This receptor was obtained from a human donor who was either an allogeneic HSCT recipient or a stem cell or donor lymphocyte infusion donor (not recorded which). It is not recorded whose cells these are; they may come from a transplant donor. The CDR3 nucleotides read TGCGCCAGCAGCTTGGTGGCTAGCGGACCCACAGATACGCAGTATTTT. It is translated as CASSLVASGPTDTQYF.